Below, 24 T cell receptor beta chains from the same sample are listed, as sequenced in a study of tumor and adjacent non-tumor tissue in lung cancer. No cell sorting was done before RNA was extracted from the tissue. The library came from three nested PCR rounds adapted from ARM-PCR protocols. TCRdb called the multiplex PCR reads again in MiXCR, with one record for every CDR3 protein. The top ten clones hold 37% of a sample with approximately 120,000 distinct CDR3 sequences, approximately 82% of them seen once. Input material: lung tumor tissue. Source of these receptors: a woman between 55 and 75 years old with non-small cell lung cancer.

This clonotype was counted between two and nine times. V and J are TRBV5-1 and TRBJ2-3; TRBD1 matches 7 bases. With 6 bases clipped from V and 2 bases from J, the junction kept 3 bases outside the gene matches. CDR1 is SGHRS and CDR2 is YFSETQ in the germline V gene. The CDR3 has 13 residues. The CDR3 spells CASMGQNTDTQYF. CDR3 DNA sequence: TGCGCCAGCATGGGACAGAACACAGATACGCAGTATTTT.

In the case of this clonotype: One junction end disagrees with the germline gene, perhaps due to a read error. V gene TRBV11-2 combines with J gene TRBJ2-3, with D perhaps matching TRBD2 (5 bases). CDR3 length equals 13 residues. From germline, CDR1 is SGHAT and CDR2 FQNNGV. In nucleotides, the CDR3 is TGTGCCAGCAGCCGGGATTACACAGATATGCAGTATTTT. It encodes CASSRDYTDMQYF.

With respect to this clonotype: Since a much larger clone is just one base distant, this may be a read error. The chain has TRBV4-2 and TRBJ2-1; 9 nucleotides match TRBD2. The CDR3 runs 17 residues. Germline V gives CDR1 LGHNA, CDR2 YNFKEQ. The CDR3 DNA is TGTGCCTGCAGCCAAGAAGGGCGGGGGGGGTCCGTTGATGAGCAGTTCTTC. Translating gives CACSQEGRGGSVDEQFF.

This clonotype has just one count. Just one base apart from a much larger clone, this may be a read error. V and J are TRBV20-1 and TRBJ1-1; possibly TRBD1 for D (5 bases). Germline V lookup: CDR1 DFQATT, CDR2 SNEGSKA (reference sequence). This CDR3 contains 15 residues. CDR3 sequence reads: CNARTQARGDTEAFF. The CDR3 DNA follows: TGCAATGCTAGAACCCAGGCCCGAGGGGACACTGAAGCTTTCTTT.

As to this clonotype: One end of the junction varies from germline; a read error may be responsible. The V gene is TRBV6-2 or TRBV6-3, the J gene TRBJ1-1; TRBD1 aligns across 7 bases. This CDR3 has 15 residues. The germline gives CDR1 MNHEY, CDR2 SVGEGT. This CDR3 reads CVSNVGGLTNTEAFF. The DNA of the CDR3 is TGTGTCAGCAACGTAGGGGGCTTGACTAACACTGAGGCTTTCTTT.

As regards this clonotype: A much larger clone differs from this one at a single base, so this may be a read error. The rearrangement joins TRBV20-1 to TRBJ1-5; 9 positions agree with TRBD1. The CDR3 totals 10 residues. Per germline, CDR1 DFQATT and CDR2 SNEGSKA (reference sequence). V lost 5 bases to trimming and J lost 11 bases; unmatched junction nucleotides: 1. The DNA for the CDR3 is TGCAGTGCTGGGGACAGGGCCCAGCATTTT. The encoded protein is CSAGDRAQHF.

V and J are TRBV29-1 and TRBJ1-2, with a weak D call TRBD1 (5 bases). The CDR3 consists of 12 residues. V lost 7 bases to trimming and J lost 8 bases, with 17 bases between them. CDR1 is SQVTM, CDR2 ANQGSEA, per germline. CDR3 sequence reads: CSGRGAINGYTF. The CDR3 DNA reads as TGCAGCGGCAGAGGGGCCATCAACGGCTACACCTTC.

Note on this clonotype: At one of its ends the junction is not consistent with the germline gene, which may arise from a read error. The chain couples TRBV12-3 or TRBV12-4 to TRBJ1-2; D might be TRBD1 (5 bases). The CDR3 runs 15 residues. This CDR3 reads CASSLHGGTIYDYTF. The DNA of the CDR3 is TGTGCCAGCAGTTTGCATGGGGGGACCATCTATGACTACACCTTC.

This clonotype occurred many times. The chain has TRBV28 and TRBJ1-5; 8 nucleotides agree with TRBD1. Germline trimming cut 7 bases from V and 0 bases from J; bases unmatched to any gene: 14. The CDR3 contains 18 residues. The V gene's germline CDR1 is MDHEN and CDR2 SYDVKM. The CDR3 is CASISSDRVAYSNQPQHF. The CDR3 DNA sequence: TGTGCCAGCATCTCCTCGGACAGGGTGGCGTATAGCAATCAGCCCCAGCATTTT.

This clonotype was observed a handful of times. Here the CDR3 reads CASSLAGTSGGVGNEQFF. The CDR3 nucleotides read TGTGCCAGCAGCTTAGCAGGGACTAGCGGGGGGGTCGGCAATGAGCAGTTCTTC. The chain has TRBV11-3 and TRBJ2-1; the match to TRBD2 covers 16 bases. The CDR3 runs to 18 residues. Per germline, CDR1 SGHNT and CDR2 YENEEA. Trimming removed 1 base from V and 6 bases from J; junction bases left unmatched: 6.

For this clonotype: At one end the junction does not follow the germline gene, possibly because of a read error. The chain employs TRBV4-1 and TRBJ1-5; perhaps TRBD1 as D (5 bases). The CDR3 extends over 15 amino acids. The germline V gene has CDR1 MGHRA and CDR2 YSYEKL. The CDR3 DNA is TGTGCCAGCAGCCAAGACCCCGACAGTTATCTGCCCCAGCATTTT. This translates into CASSQDPDSYLPQHF.

This clonotype has just a few counts. This clone may be a read error of a much larger clone one base away. The chain carries TRBV6-6 and TRBJ2-7; D unclear. CDR1 and CDR2 (germline): MNHNY, SVGAGI (reference sequence). The CDR3 is 14 residues long. CDR3 coding DNA: TGTGTCAGCAGTTACTCGGCAAAGAAGTACGAGCAGTACTTC. Protein sequence: CVSSYSAKKYEQYF.

About this clonotype: The junction differs from germline at one of its ends, possibly a read error. This chain uses TRBV6-2 or TRBV6-3 with TRBJ1-4; no reliable D call. Germline V gives CDR1 MNHEY, CDR2 SVGEGT. The CDR3 covers 15 residues. The CDR3: CASSGSDATNEKPFF. CDR3 in DNA: TGTGCCAGCAGTGGATCAGACGCAACTAATGAAAAACCGTTTTTT.

To note about this clonotype: A junction boundary mismatches the germline segment, possibly from a read error. The chain employs TRBV11-2 and TRBJ2-1, with 12 nucleotides matching TRBD1. This CDR3 is built from 15 residues. Germline V lookup: CDR1 SGHAT, CDR2 FQNNGV. In DNA form, the CDR3 reads TGTGCCGGCAGCCAACCGGGACAGGGGGCAAAAGAGCAGTTCTTC. Protein product: CAGSQPGQGAKEQFF.

This clonotype was recorded at least ten times. The chain recombines TRBV6-6 with TRBJ2-2, with 9 bases lining up with TRBD1. V gave up 6 bases and J gave up 6 bases; unmatched junction bases: 8. Germline assignment: CDR1 MNHNY and CDR2 SVGAGI (reference sequence). The CDR3 has 15 amino acids. In DNA form, the CDR3 reads TGTGCCAGCAGACCGGGACAGGGAGGGGCCGGGGAGCTGTTTTTT. Encoded protein: CASRPGQGGAGELFF.

As to this clonotype: The junction and the germline gene differ at one end; a read error may be behind it. The chain employs TRBV28 and TRBJ2-2; TRBD1 might be the D (6 bases). Germline V gene lookup returns CDR1 MDHEN and CDR2 SYDVKM. This CDR3 spans 12 amino acids. CDR3 DNA sequence: TGTGCCAGCGCTACAGGGCTCGGGGAGCTGTTTTTC. Amino acid sequence: CASATGLGELFF.

The CDR3: CAISLQGSDIQYF. CDR3 nucleotide sequence: TGTGCCATCAGTCTTCAGGGATCGGACATTCAGTACTTC. The rearrangement joins TRBV10-3 to TRBJ2-4; D possibly corresponds to TRBD1 (5 bases). CDR3 length: 13 amino acids. The germline V gene has CDR1 ENHRY and CDR2 SYGVKD. V was trimmed by 5 bases and J by 8 bases, leaving 13 bases between them.

In the case of this clonotype: A read error may explain this, as a much larger clone is one base away. No conserved phenylalanine or tryptophan ends this CDR3, so it is likely a read error. The gene calls are TRBV12-3 or TRBV12-4 and TRBJ1-1; the D is unclear. V lost 5 bases and J lost 10, with 11 bases in between. There are 11 residues in the CDR3. CDR3 sequence (DNA): TGTGCCAGCAGTGACCGCTCACGAGCTTTCGTT. Protein product: CASSDRSRAFV.

This sequence joins TRBV28 and TRBJ1-4, with unresolved D. V lost 8 bases to trimming and J lost 8 bases, with 21 bases between them. The CDR3 length is 15 residues. Per germline, CDR1 MDHEN and CDR2 SYDVKM. This CDR3 reads CASGLPGEGAEKLFF. The CDR3 coding sequence is TGTGCCAGCGGCCTCCCCGGAGAGGGAGCCGAAAAACTGTTTTTT.

Comment on this clonotype: One end of the junction fails to match germline, which may point to a read error. This chain joins TRBV18 and TRBJ2-1; perhaps TRBD2 as D (5 bases). This CDR3 contains 16 residues. Looked up from germline, CDR1 is KGHSH and CDR2 is LQKENI. In DNA form, the CDR3 reads TGTGCCAACTCACCAAAGGAGGAAGGAGAGTACAATGAGCAGTTCTTC. Translated: CANSPKEEGEYNEQFF.

About this clonotype: This could be a read error, since a much larger clone is one nucleotide away. V is TRBV12-3 or TRBV12-4 and J is TRBJ1-1; maybe TRBD1 (6 bases). Trimming shortened V by 5 bases and J by 4 bases, and 20 bases separated the two germline ends. The CDR3 is 16 residues long. The CDR3 protein is CASSRSRGAKITEAFF. CDR3 nucleotides: TGTGCCAGCAGTCGTAGCCGGGGGGCAAAGATCACTGAAGCTTTCTTT.

The count of this clonotype is one. Relative to the germline gene, one junction end is altered; a read error may explain this. The gene calls are TRBV20-1 and TRBJ1-1; 9 bases agree with TRBD1. The CDR3 covers 14 residues. The germline V gene has CDR1 DFQATT and CDR2 SNEGSKA (reference sequence). The CDR3 DNA follows: TGCAGTCCTAGAAGGGGACAGGGGAACACTGAAGCTTTCTTT. Translating gives CSPRRGQGNTEAFF.

The chain recombines TRBV6-2 or TRBV6-3 with TRBJ2-1; D may correspond to TRBD1 or TRBD2 (6 bases each). The germline gives CDR1 MNHEY, CDR2 SVGEGT. The length of the CDR3 is 15 residues. Trimming pared 6 bases from V and 5 bases from J, leaving 17 bases between. This CDR3 reads CASSQRQEGHNEQFF. The CDR3 DNA follows: TGTGCCAGCAGCCAAAGACAGGAGGGTCACAATGAGCAGTTCTTC.

With regard to this clonotype: This clone may be a read error of a much larger clone one base away. The chain recombines TRBV6-2 or TRBV6-3 with TRBJ1-6, with 7 bases fitting TRBD1. V lost 7 bases to trimming and J lost 7 bases; unmatched junction nucleotides: 7. Germline CDR1 is MNHEY and CDR2 is SVGEGT. The CDR3 has 14 residues. CDR3 loop: CASKVTGTNSPLHF. DNA of the CDR3: TGTGCCAGCAAGGTGACAGGGACAAATTCACCCCTCCACTTT.